This T cell receptor beta chain derives from a study of cytotoxic CD8 clonotypes in ibrutinib-treated CLL. Germline V gene sequence: CDR1 SGHRS, CDR2 YFSETQ. The length of the CDR3 is 17 residues. J lost 9 bases, V lost 3 bases, and 12 bases had no gene match. Sequenced by immunoSEQ multiplex PCR; TCRdb stores in-frame clones only, minus some. The sample includes over 45,000 clones, about 54% seen only once; the top ten take 20% to 30%. Findings and limits, study-wide: Baseline levels were approached again at progression, after clonality had risen at ibrutinib response. Rare overall, public clonotypes shrank or held steady under therapy.

This clone turned up a few times. The antigen remains unidentified. The chain links TRBV5-1 to TRBJ2-1; 13 nucleotides line up with TRBD2. The source is a human donor with chronic lymphocytic leukemia. The sample consisted of PBMCs, taken at disease progression, from a patient treated with ibrutinib. The CDR3 loop reads CASSSGLAGRVKGEQFF. CDR3 in DNA: TGCGCCAGCAGCTCGGGACTAGCGGGAAGAGTAAAGGGTGAGCAGTTCTTC.